This entry concerns a single T cell receptor (beta chain). Sequenced by immunoSEQ multiplex PCR; TCRdb stores in-frame clones only, minus some. The table shows about 140,000 clones, with 75% to 85% occurring only once. The data derive from a study of blood T cell repertoires in COVID-19. Background on the study: Some COVID-19 samples were acute and others convalescent; all came from the United States, Italy and Spain.

The CDR3 is 16 amino acids. CDR1 and CDR2 (germline): LGHDT, YNNKEL (reference sequence). V lost 4 bases, J lost 4 bases, and 17 bases lay in between. Input material: peripheral blood. The sequence was collected from a woman of 80 years or more with active or convalescent COVID-19. The chain combines TRBV3-1 (or the pseudogene TRBV3-2) with TRBJ2-1, with D perhaps TRBD2 (7 bases). The DNA for the CDR3 is TGTGCCAGCAGCCGGACTCACGGGGGGCCTTACAATGAGCAGTTCTTC. Encoded protein: CASSRTHGGPYNEQFF.